Sequencing of this T cell receptor (beta chain) was carried out in a study of long-term antiretroviral therapy in people with HIV. Overall study results and limits: Those clones which expanded before ART made up the dominant part of the repertoire at all time points. Post-ART diversity increased but stayed below transplant donor controls.

The sample holds one count of this clone. Its target is unknown. Researchers ran immunoSEQ v3.0 at survey level. About 35,000-50,000 T-cell genomes per sample were the sequencing target. TCRdb keeps only in-frame clones here, not all; method: immunoSEQ multiplex PCR. The profile shows 40,000 or so clones, roughly four fifths of them singletons. V was pared by 0 bases and J by 1 base, with 11 bases between. The CDR3 covers 16 residues. Germline CDR1 is LGHNA and CDR2 is YNFKEQ. Until DNA extraction, the samples held between about 0.85-10 million cryopreserved PBMC. The specimen comprised unsorted PBMCs, sampled 1 year after starting antiretroviral therapy. The J gene is TRBJ2-3, the V gene TRBV4-2; D remains unclear. This clonotype was obtained from a man aged 18 to 30 with HIV. This CDR3 is CASSQEHFPGTDTQYF. The CDR3 nucleotides are TGTGCCAGCAGCCAAGAGCATTTTCCGGGCACAGATACGCAGTATTTT.